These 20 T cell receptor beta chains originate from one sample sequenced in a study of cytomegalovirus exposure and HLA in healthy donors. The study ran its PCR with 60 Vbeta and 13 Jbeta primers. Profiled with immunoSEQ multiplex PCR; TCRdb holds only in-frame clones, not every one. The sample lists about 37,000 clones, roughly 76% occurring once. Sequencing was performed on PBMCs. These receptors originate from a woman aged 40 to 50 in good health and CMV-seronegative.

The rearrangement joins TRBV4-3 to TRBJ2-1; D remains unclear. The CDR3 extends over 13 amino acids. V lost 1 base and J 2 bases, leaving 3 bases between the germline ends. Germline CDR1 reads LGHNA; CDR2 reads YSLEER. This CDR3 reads CASSQATYNEQFF. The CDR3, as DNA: TGCGCCAGCAGCCAAGCTACCTACAATGAGCAGTTCTTC.

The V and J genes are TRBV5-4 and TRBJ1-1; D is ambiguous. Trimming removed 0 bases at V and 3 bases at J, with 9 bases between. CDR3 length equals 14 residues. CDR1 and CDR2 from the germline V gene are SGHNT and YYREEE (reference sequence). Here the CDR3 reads CASSLDSRDTEAFF. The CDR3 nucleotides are TGTGCCAGCAGCTTGGACAGTAGAGACACTGAAGCTTTCTTT.

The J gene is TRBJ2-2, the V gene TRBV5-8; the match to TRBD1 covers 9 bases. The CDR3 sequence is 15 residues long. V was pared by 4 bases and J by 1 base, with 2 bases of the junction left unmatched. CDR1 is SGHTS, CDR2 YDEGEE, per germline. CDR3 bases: TGTGCCAGCAGCCCGGGACAGGGGAACACCGGGGAGCTGTTTTTT. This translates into CASSPGQGNTGELFF.

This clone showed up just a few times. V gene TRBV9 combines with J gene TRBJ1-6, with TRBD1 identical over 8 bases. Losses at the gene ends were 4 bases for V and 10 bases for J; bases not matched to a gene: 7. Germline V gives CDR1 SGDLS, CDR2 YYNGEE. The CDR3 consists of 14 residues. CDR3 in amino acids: CASSPLTGESPLHF. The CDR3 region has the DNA TGTGCCAGCAGCCCGCTGACAGGGGAGTCACCCCTCCACTTT. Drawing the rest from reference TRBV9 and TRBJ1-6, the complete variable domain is DSGVTQTPKHLITATGQRVTLRCSPRSGDLSVYWYQQSLDQGLQFLIQYYNGEERAKGNILERFSAQQFPDLHSELNLSSLELGDSALYFCASSPLTGESPLHFGNGTRLTVT.

As DNA, the CDR3 is TGCGCCAGCAGCCAAATCGGTGCCCCCACAGATACGCAGTATTTT. Encoded protein: CASSQIGAPTDTQYF. This sequence joins TRBV4-1 and TRBJ2-3; D gene uncertain. V gave up 2 bases and J gave up 2 bases, with 11 bases separating them. The germline gives CDR1 MGHRA, CDR2 YSYEKL. This CDR3 has 15 residues.

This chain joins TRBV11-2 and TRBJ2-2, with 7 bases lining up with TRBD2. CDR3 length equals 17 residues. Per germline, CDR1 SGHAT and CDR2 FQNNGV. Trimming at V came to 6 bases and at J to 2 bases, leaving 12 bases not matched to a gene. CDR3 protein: CASSQRGLAVNTGELFF. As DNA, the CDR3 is TGTGCCAGCAGTCAACGCGGGCTAGCGGTTAACACCGGGGAGCTGTTTTTT.

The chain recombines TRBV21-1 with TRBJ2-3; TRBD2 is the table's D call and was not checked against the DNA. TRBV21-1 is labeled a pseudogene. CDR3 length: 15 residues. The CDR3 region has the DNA TGTGCCACCTTAAAGAGCGGGGATAGCACAGATACGCAGTATTTT. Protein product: CATLKSGDSTDTQYF.

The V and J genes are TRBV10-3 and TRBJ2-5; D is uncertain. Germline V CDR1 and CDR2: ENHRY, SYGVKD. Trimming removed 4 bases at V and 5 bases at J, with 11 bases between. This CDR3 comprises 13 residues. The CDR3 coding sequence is TGTGCCATCAGTGGTAGTCAATTGGAGACCCAGTACTTC. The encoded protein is CAISGSQLETQYF.

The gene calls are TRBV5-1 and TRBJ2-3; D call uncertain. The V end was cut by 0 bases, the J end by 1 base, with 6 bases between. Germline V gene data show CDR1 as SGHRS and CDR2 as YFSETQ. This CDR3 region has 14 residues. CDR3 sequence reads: CASSLVPGTDTQYF. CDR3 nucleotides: TGCGCCAGCAGCTTGGTTCCCGGCACAGATACGCAGTATTTT.

CDR3 sequence (DNA): TGTGCCAGCAGTCTCACAGGGAACACCGGGGAGCTGTTTTTT. This translates into CASSLTGNTGELFF. This chain links TRBV28 with TRBJ2-2; D possibly corresponds to TRBD1 (5 bases). CDR1 and CDR2 (germline): MDHEN, SYDVKM. The CDR3 is made up of 14 amino acids. V was trimmed by 5 bases and J by 1 base, leaving 8 bases between them.

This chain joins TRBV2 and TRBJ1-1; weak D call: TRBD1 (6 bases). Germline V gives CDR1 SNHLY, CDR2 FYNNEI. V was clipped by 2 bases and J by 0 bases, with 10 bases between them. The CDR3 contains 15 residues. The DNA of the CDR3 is TGTGCCAGCAGTGAACAGGGGCGGGTGAACACTGAAGCTTTCTTT. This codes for CASSEQGRVNTEAFF.

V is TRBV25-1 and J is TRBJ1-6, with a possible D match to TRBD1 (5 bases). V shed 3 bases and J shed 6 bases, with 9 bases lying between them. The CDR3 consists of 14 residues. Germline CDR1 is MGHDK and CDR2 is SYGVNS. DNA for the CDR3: TGTGCCAGCAGTGATAGGGGCGGTAATTCACCCCTCCACTTT. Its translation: CASSDRGGNSPLHF.

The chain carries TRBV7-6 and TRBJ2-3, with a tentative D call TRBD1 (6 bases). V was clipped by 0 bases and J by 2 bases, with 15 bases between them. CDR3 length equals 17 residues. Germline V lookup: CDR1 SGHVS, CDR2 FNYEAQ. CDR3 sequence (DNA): TGTGCCAGCAGCTTAGCCTCAGTAGGGGGTTACACAGATACGCAGTATTTT. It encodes CASSLASVGGYTDTQYF. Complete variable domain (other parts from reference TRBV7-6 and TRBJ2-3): GAGVSQSPRYKVTKRGQDVALRCDPISGHVSLYWYRQALGQGPEFLTYFNYEAQQDKSGLPNDRFSAERPEGSISTLTIQRTEQRDSAMYRCASSLASVGGYTDTQYFGPGTRLTVL.

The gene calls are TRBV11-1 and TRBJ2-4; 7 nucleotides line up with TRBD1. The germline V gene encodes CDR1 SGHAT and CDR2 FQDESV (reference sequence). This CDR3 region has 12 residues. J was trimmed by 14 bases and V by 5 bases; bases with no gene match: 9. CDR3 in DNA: TGTGCCAGCAGCCTCGACCGGGACAGCAAGTACTTC. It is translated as CASSLDRDSKYF.

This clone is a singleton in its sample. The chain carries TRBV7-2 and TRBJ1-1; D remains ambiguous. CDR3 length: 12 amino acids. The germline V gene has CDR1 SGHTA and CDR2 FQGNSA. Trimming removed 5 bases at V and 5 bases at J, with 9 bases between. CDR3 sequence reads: CASSHGMTEAFF. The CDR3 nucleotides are TGTGCCAGCAGCCACGGGATGACTGAAGCTTTCTTT. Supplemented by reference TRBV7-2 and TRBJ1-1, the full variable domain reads GAGVSQSPSNKVTEKGKDVELRCDPISGHTALYWYRQSLGQGLEFLIYFQGNSAPDKSGLPSDRFSAERTGGSVSTLTIQRTQQEDSAVYLCASSHGMTEAFFGQGTRLTVV.

This chain's CDR3 is CASSTGQVRSYEQYF. The CDR3 coding sequence is TGTGCCAGCAGCACCGGACAAGTTCGTTCCTACGAGCAGTACTTC. The chain carries TRBV7-2 and TRBJ2-7; TRBD1 might be the D (5 bases). In germline, CDR1 is SGHTA, CDR2 FQGNSA. V lost 5 bases, J lost 1 base, and 15 bases lay in between. The CDR3 loop spans 15 amino acids.

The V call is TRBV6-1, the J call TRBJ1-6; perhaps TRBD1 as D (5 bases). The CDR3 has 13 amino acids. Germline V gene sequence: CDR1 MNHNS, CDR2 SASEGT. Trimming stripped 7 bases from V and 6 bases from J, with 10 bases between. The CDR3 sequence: CASTGEGNSPLHF. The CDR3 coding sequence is TGTGCCAGCACGGGGGAGGGTAATTCACCCCTCCACTTT.

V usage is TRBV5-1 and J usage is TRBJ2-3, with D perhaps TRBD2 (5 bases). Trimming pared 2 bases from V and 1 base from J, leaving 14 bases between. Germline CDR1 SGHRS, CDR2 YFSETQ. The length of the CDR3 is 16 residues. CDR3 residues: CASSFGGRTRTDTQYF. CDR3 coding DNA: TGCGCCAGCAGCTTTGGCGGGCGGACCCGCACAGATACGCAGTATTTT.

CDR3 DNA: TGTGCCAGAAGCTTGGGCACCCTGAAGGAAACGTCGGAGCAGTACTTC. It yields the protein CARSLGTLKETSEQYF. V and J are TRBV7-5 and TRBJ2-7; the listed D gene, TRBD1, was not tested against the DNA. TRBV7-5 corresponds to a pseudogene. This CDR3 comprises 16 residues.

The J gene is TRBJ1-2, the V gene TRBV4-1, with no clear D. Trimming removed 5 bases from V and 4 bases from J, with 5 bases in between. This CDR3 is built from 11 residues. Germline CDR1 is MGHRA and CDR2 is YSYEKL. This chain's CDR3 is CASSAGYGYTF. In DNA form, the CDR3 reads TGCGCCAGCAGCGCAGGCTATGGCTACACCTTC.